This T cell receptor (beta chain) was captured in a study of blood T cell repertoires in COVID-19 (dated by TCRdb to the early 2020s). Regarding the study in general: Samples covering the acute and convalescent phases of COVID-19 were provided by collaborators in the United States, Italy and Spain. HLA class I and class II types, where available, came from metadata supplied by the sample provider rather than from assay-based typing. Nearly every sample came with metadata listing a de-identified subject ID, COVID-19 status, age in years and sex. A freely available public database, intended as a resource for researchers studying the immune response to SARS-CoV-2, is where the repertoires were released. Deeply sampled blood TCRbeta repertoires from subjects exposed to, actively infected with, or recovered from COVID-19 were included in the dataset. Samples came from the ongoing ImmuneRACE study (first 160 participants) plus 1,254 subjects from 6 global collaborators. The material from the prospective study consisted of cDNA or gDNA derived from T cells, B-cell-depleted T cells, or PBMCs.

On the study overall, not on this receptor specifically: The amount of clinical and demographic metadata varied by source and participant and was provided uncurated.

In the prospective study, participants were about 18 to 95 years old, resided in 24 geographic areas of the United States, and were enrolled through a virtual design. In the prospective study, participants were assigned to cohorts based on the clinical history participants reported in a screening survey and a study questionnaire. ImmuneRACE Cohort 3 recovered participants were defined by two consecutive negative NP/OP PCR tests, healthcare professional clearance, or symptom resolution. Mobile phlebotomists in the prospective study collected whole blood, serum and a nasopharyngeal or oropharyngeal swab from every participant. Prospective study participants could optionally give additional blood draws and questionnaires over an approximately two-month period. Before DNA extraction, prospective study blood samples were shipped either frozen or at room temperature. Taken from the germline V gene (reference sequence), the CDR1 and CDR2 loops are MNHEY and SMNVEV. Germline trimming: 2 bases from V, 3 bases from J; junction bases outside gene matches: 3. The CDR3 sequence holds 14 residues, the cysteine and phenylalanine included. The DNA shown is the 42-base CDR3, in frame from base 1.

With respect to this clone: Its cognate antigen has yet to be identified. No base quality information exists; no much larger clone differs at one position.

The immunoSEQ Assay, a bias-controlled multiplex PCR, was used to amplify TCRbeta CDR3 regions from genomic DNA. On the study's bioinformatics: The number of nucleated cells in each sample was estimated by amplification of reference gene primers within the assay. To quantify the absolute abundance of each unique TCRbeta CDR3 rearrangement, sequence reads were collapsed and filtered. For each sample, productive Simpson clonality was calculated by taking the square root of Simpson's diversity index across productive rearrangements. Entries here come from immuneACCESS through TCRdb and include only in-frame sequences with V and J called. Some clones fail to appear in such tables; in the studies checked, an unresolved V gene covers under half of the shortfall, and the cause of the remainder is unknown. The V and J calls and the clone size are those of that table, but D and trimming were determined from the DNA. For this sample there are a few hundred thousand clones; 88% appear just once. Roughly 1.2% of the sample belongs to the ten largest clones.

The sequence links TRBV27 to TRBJ2-7, and 8 junction bases match TRBD1. The material sequenced was PBMCs or T cells enriched from blood (not recorded which). This sequence was found in a woman aged 18-35 years who had recovered from COVID-19. The CDR3 loop reads CASSLGGQGYEQYF. The DNA sequence is as follows: TGTGCCAGCAGTTTAGGCGGACAGGGCTACGAGCAGTACTTC.